The clone carrying this TCR beta chain was recorded a few times. Antigen: not known. Using its own MiXCR run on the reads, TCRdb lists one record per CDR3 protein. This table holds about 740,000 distinct CDR3 sequences, 35% found once. The data were obtained in a study of T cell repertoires in cytomegalovirus infection. Study-wide results and limits: The response measured ex vivo was dominated by TCR beta clonotypes (HLA-C-restricted and CMV-specific).

Germline CDR1 is SGHDT and CDR2 is YYEEEE. CDR3 length equals 15 residues. The V gene lost 4 bases and the J gene lost 3 bases, with 17 bases spanning the gap. The J gene is TRBJ2-7, the V gene TRBV5-6, with D perhaps TRBD1 (6 bases). The sample comprised PBMCs. This clonotype was obtained from a human donor in good health (CMV status not recorded). Some clones in this sample may be carry-over from other donors' samples. The CDR3 here is CASSKPGTIDYEQYF. CDR3 nucleotide sequence: TGTGCCAGCAGCAAGCCCGGGACAATAGACTACGAGCAGTACTTC. Complete variable domain (other parts from reference TRBV5-6 and TRBJ2-7): DAGVTQSPTHLIKTRGQQVTLRCSPKSGHDTVSWYQQALGQGPQFIFQYYEEEERQRGNFPDRFSGHQFPNYSSELNVNALLLGDSALYLCASSKPGTIDYEQYFGPGTRLTVT.